The 30 T cell receptor beta chains in this list originate from one sample, sequenced in a study of cytomegalovirus exposure and HLA in healthy donors (dated by TCRdb to 2017 to 2019). The method was the immunoSEQ multiplex PCR assay. For the multiplex PCR, a mixture combining 60 forward primers for TCR Vbeta segments and 13 reverse primers for TCR Jbeta segments was used. The source is immuneACCESS, and TCRdb retained only in-frame sequences with V and J called. Part of the clones is not carried over; for the studies checked, unresolved V genes explain less than half of this, and the remainder is unexplained. The sample table lists some 180,000 clones, 70% to 80% of them with a count of one. The biggest ten clones account for more than 3% of the sample. Sequenced material: PBMCs. Receptors were obtained from a woman in her sixties in good health and CMV-seropositive.

This clone was counted only a few times. This chain links TRBV7-9 with TRBJ1-6; no clear D. The CDR3 spans 12 residues. Trimming removed 2 bases from V and 7 bases from J, with 3 bases in between. The germline V gene has CDR1 SEHNR and CDR2 FQNEAQ (reference sequence). CDR3 protein: CASSLSNSPLHF. In DNA, the CDR3 is TGTGCCAGCAGCTTAAGCAATTCACCCCTCCACTTT.

The chain employs TRBV5-1 and TRBJ2-7; the D gene is possibly TRBD2 (5 bases). Germline V gene lookup returns CDR1 SGHRS and CDR2 YFSETQ. Trimming took 3 bases from V and 5 from J, leaving 12 bases between them. The length of the CDR3 is 13 residues. The CDR3 spells CASSSYSEDEQYF. The CDR3 DNA follows: TGCGCCAGCAGCTCTTATAGCGAGGACGAGCAGTACTTC.

The chain recombines TRBV27 with TRBJ2-7; 9 nucleotides agree with TRBD1. The CDR3 has 15 residues. CDR1 and CDR2 from the germline V gene are MNHEY and SMNVEV (reference sequence). V gave up 4 bases and J gave up 5 bases; unmatched junction bases: 9. The CDR3: CASSSEMGDRDEQYF. The CDR3 nucleotides are TGTGCCAGCAGTTCTGAGATGGGGGACAGGGACGAGCAGTACTTC.

This chain uses TRBV6-1 with TRBJ2-1; D is possibly TRBD1 (5 bases). This CDR3 comprises 16 residues. Germline CDR1 MNHNS, CDR2 SASEGT. The V end was cut by 1 base, the J end by 4 bases, with 14 bases between. CDR3 amino acids: CASSEGSGFKYNEQFF. CDR3 sequence (DNA): TGTGCCAGCAGTGAAGGGTCAGGGTTTAAATACAATGAGCAGTTCTTC.

The CDR3 region is CASSVGTRDTQYF. In DNA, the CDR3 is TGTGCCAGCAGCGTCGGGACTAGAGATACGCAGTATTTT. V usage is TRBV9 and J usage is TRBJ2-3; 8 nucleotides agree with TRBD2. The CDR3 contains 13 residues. The V segment lost 2 bases and the J segment 5 bases; nucleotides outside the gene matches: 1. Per germline, CDR1 SGDLS and CDR2 YYNGEE.

This chain links TRBV6-1 with TRBJ2-7, with 8 bases fitting TRBD1. Germline CDR1 reads MNHNS; CDR2 reads SASEGT. CDR3 length equals 16 residues. J lost 5 bases, V lost 0 bases, and 9 bases had no gene match. This chain's CDR3 is CASSEAGDRLWDEQYF. The CDR3 bases are TGTGCCAGCAGTGAAGCCGGGGACAGGTTGTGGGACGAGCAGTACTTC.

The chain has TRBV6-1 and TRBJ1-1; TRBD1 agrees at 7 bases. The J segment lost 0 bases and the V segment lost 7 bases, leaving 8 bases of the junction unmatched. The CDR3 loop spans 15 amino acids. The V gene's germline CDR1 is MNHNS and CDR2 SASEGT. The CDR3 region has the DNA TGTGCCAGCACTTGGGACAGCGATATGAACACTGAAGCTTTCTTT. It specifies CASTWDSDMNTEAFF.

The chain couples TRBV28 to TRBJ1-3, with a weak D call TRBD1 (6 bases). This CDR3 has 14 amino acids. V lost 8 bases to trimming and J lost 4 bases, with 15 bases between them. Per the germline V gene, CDR1 is MDHEN and CDR2 is SYDVKM. CDR3 in DNA: TGTGCCAGCGAAACCGCAGGGGCGGGAAACACCATATATTTT. The encoded protein is CASETAGAGNTIYF.

V is TRBV5-1 and J is TRBJ2-1, with 11 nucleotides matching TRBD2. The CDR3 loop spans 17 amino acids. V dropped 0 bases and J dropped 4; count of bases not matched to a gene: 6. Germline V gene lookup returns CDR1 SGHRS and CDR2 YFSETQ. CDR3 bases: TGCGCCAGCAGCTTGGCCGGAACTAGCGGGAGATACAATGAGCAGTTCTTC. It is translated as CASSLAGTSGRYNEQFF.

CDR3 nucleotide sequence: TGTGCCAGTACCGTCCCGGGGGACACTGAAGCTTTCTTT. Protein: CASTVPGDTEAFF. The chain uses TRBV28 and TRBJ1-1; tentatively, D is TRBD1 (5 bases). Germline values: CDR1 MDHEN, CDR2 SYDVKM. The CDR3 sequence is 13 residues long. Trimming left V 9 bases short and J 3 bases short, with 14 bases between.

This rearrangement joins TRBV14 to TRBJ2-7; 12 bases agree with TRBD2. This CDR3 comprises 16 residues. Germline-derived CDR1 and CDR2 are SGHDN and FVKESK. After removal of 2 bases from V and 4 bases from J, the junction contained 6 bases not matched to a gene. The CDR3 spells CASSQYGTSGRYEQYF. The DNA for the CDR3 is TGTGCCAGCAGCCAATACGGGACTAGCGGGCGATACGAGCAGTACTTC.

This clone came up a few times. CDR3 nucleotides: TGTGCCAGCAGCCCCGGTTTAGGACTAGCGGGGGATGATACGCAGTATTTT. This codes for CASSPGLGLAGDDTQYF. The chain is built from TRBV7-3 and TRBJ2-3; 13 bases agree with TRBD2. This CDR3 region has 17 residues. CDR1 and CDR2 (germline): SGHTA, FQGTGA. V trimming: 5 bases; J trimming: 6 bases; junction bases outside the gene matches: 11.

This chain uses TRBV28 with TRBJ1-2, with D possibly matching TRBD1 (6 bases). The length of the CDR3 is 15 residues. Trimming removed 2 bases at V and 4 bases at J, with 14 bases between. Germline-derived CDR1 and CDR2 are MDHEN and SYDVKM. The CDR3 is CASSLPGQGSYGYTF. The CDR3, as DNA: TGTGCCAGCAGTTTACCGGGGCAGGGGTCCTATGGCTACACCTTC.

CDR3 region: CASSLGGSQPQHF. Written as DNA, the CDR3 is TGTGCCAGCAGTTTGGGGGGGAGTCAGCCCCAGCATTTT. The chain recombines TRBV28 with TRBJ1-5; TRBD1 is a possible D gene (5 bases). V shed 3 bases and J shed 6 bases, with 9 bases lying between them. CDR3 size: 13 residues. The germline gives CDR1 MDHEN, CDR2 SYDVKM.

This chain uses TRBV5-1 with TRBJ2-3, with D possibly matching TRBD1 (5 bases). Deletions cut 0 bases from V and 4 bases from J, with 6 bases between. The CDR3 extends over 13 amino acids. From germline, CDR1 is SGHRS and CDR2 YFSETQ. CDR3 sequence reads: CASSLGQPDTQYF. The CDR3 DNA follows: TGCGCCAGCAGCTTGGGACAGCCAGATACGCAGTATTTT.

V usage is TRBV7-2 and J usage is TRBJ1-1, with a possible D match to TRBD1 (6 bases). The CDR3 is 16 amino acids. V lost 1 base, J lost 5 bases, and 17 bases lay in between. In germline, CDR1 is SGHTA, CDR2 FQGNSA. The CDR3 loop is CASSLGVGGALTEAFF. The DNA for the CDR3 is TGTGCCAGCAGCTTAGGGGTTGGGGGCGCTTTGACTGAAGCTTTCTTT.

V is TRBV9 and J is TRBJ2-3; D is uncertain. Trimming cost V 9 bases and J 1 base, with 12 bases left between them. The germline V gene encodes CDR1 SGDLS and CDR2 YYNGEE. This CDR3 region has 13 residues. The CDR3 loop reads CATSAPGTDTQYF. The CDR3 region has the DNA TGTGCCACCTCCGCGCCGGGCACAGATACGCAGTATTTT.

This clone was detected only once. This chain joins TRBV7-2 and TRBJ1-5; D is ambiguous. Trimming shortened V by 1 base and J by 0 bases, and 4 bases separated the two germline ends. Germline V gives CDR1 SGHTA, CDR2 FQGNSA. CDR3 size: 14 residues. The CDR3 here is CASSLEYSNQPQHF. The CDR3 bases are TGTGCCAGCAGCTTAGAATATAGCAATCAGCCCCAGCATTTT.

The CDR3 DNA reads as TGTGCCAGCAGTTTATCTCTAGCGTATGAGCAGTACTTC. It specifies CASSLSLAYEQYF. V and J are TRBV27 and TRBJ2-7, with a weak D call TRBD2 (6 bases). CDR1 is MNHEY, CDR2 SMNVEV, per germline (reference sequence). V was pared by 0 bases and J by 7 bases, with 10 bases between. The CDR3 contains 13 residues.

This rearrangement joins TRBV7-9 to TRBJ2-3; D is possibly TRBD1 (5 bases). The V and J ends lost 1 base and 5 bases respectively, with 7 bases between them. CDR3 length: 13 residues. Germline CDR1 reads SEHNR; CDR2 reads FQNEAQ (reference sequence). In DNA, the CDR3 is TGTGCCAGCAGCTTAGGGCAGGGAGATACGCAGTATTTT. Its protein is CASSLGQGDTQYF.

V gene TRBV19 combines with J gene TRBJ1-1; 7 bases are shared with TRBD1. The V gene's germline CDR1 is LNHDA and CDR2 SQIVND (reference sequence). V lost 6 bases to trimming and J lost 0 bases; unmatched junction nucleotides: 1. This CDR3 comprises 13 residues. The CDR3 sequence: CASRDRMNTEAFF. For the CDR3, the DNA is TGTGCCAGTAGGGACAGGATGAACACTGAAGCTTTCTTT.

The chain couples TRBV19 to TRBJ2-3, with TRBD2 matching over 14 bases. This CDR3 has 14 amino acids. Losses at the gene ends were 9 bases for V and 5 bases for J; bases not matched to a gene: 4. Germline-derived CDR1 and CDR2 are LNHDA and SQIVND (reference sequence). Here the CDR3 DNA reads TGTGCCAGCGGACTAGCGGGGGGTTTAGATACGCAGTATTTT. This encodes CASGLAGGLDTQYF.

The V and J genes are TRBV7-9 and TRBJ1-5, with 7 bases aligning to TRBD1. With V trimmed by 4 bases and J by 6 bases, 9 bases remained unmatched. Germline V gives CDR1 SEHNR, CDR2 FQNEAQ (reference sequence). This CDR3 is 15 amino acids long. The CDR3 nucleotides read TGTGCCAGCAGCTCAGACACAGGGGACGGTCAGCCCCAGCATTTT. Amino acid sequence: CASSSDTGDGQPQHF.

This rearrangement joins TRBV10-3 to TRBJ2-1, with a tentative D call TRBD2 (5 bases). The germline gives CDR1 ENHRY, CDR2 SYGVKD. CDR3 length equals 13 residues. The germline V and J ends were trimmed by 10 bases and 4 bases, with 14 bases remaining between them. CDR3 DNA: TGTGCCACATGGACTGACACGTACAATGAGCAGTTCTTC. This gives the protein CATWTDTYNEQFF.

This rearrangement joins TRBV5-4 to TRBJ2-3; D not certain. The V end lost 2 bases, the J end lost 0 bases, and 7 bases lay between the germline ends. This CDR3 has 14 residues. Germline-derived CDR1 and CDR2 are SGHNT and YYREEE (reference sequence). The CDR3 loop reads CASSFIASTDTQYF. The CDR3 DNA follows: TGTGCCAGCAGCTTCATAGCTAGCACAGATACGCAGTATTTT.

The chain joins TRBV2 to TRBJ1-1; perhaps TRBD1 as D (5 bases). Trimming pared 0 bases from V and 5 bases from J, leaving 19 bases between. The CDR3 has 17 amino acids. Germline CDR1 SNHLY, CDR2 FYNNEI. The CDR3 region is CASSEAWGTGGKTEAFF. Here the CDR3 DNA reads TGTGCCAGCAGTGAAGCGTGGGGGACGGGAGGGAAAACTGAAGCTTTCTTT. Filled out from reference TRBV2 and TRBJ1-1, the complete variable domain reads EPEVTQTPSHQVTQMGQEVILRCVPISNHLYFYWYRQILGQKVEFLVSFYNNEISEKSEIFDDQFSVERPDGSNFTLKIRSTKLEDSAMYFCASSEAWGTGGKTEAFFGQGTRLTVV.

V usage is TRBV28 and J usage is TRBJ2-7; the match to TRBD1 covers 11 bases. Germline assignment: CDR1 MDHEN and CDR2 SYDVKM. The CDR3 length is 14 residues. Trimming at V came to 4 bases and at J to 5 bases, leaving 4 bases not matched to a gene. CDR3 sequence (DNA): TGTGCCAGCAGTTCCCAGGGACAGGGGGACGAGCAGTACTTC. Protein product: CASSSQGQGDEQYF.

The gene calls are TRBV9 and TRBJ1-3; D perhaps matches TRBD1 (5 bases). Per germline, CDR1 SGDLS and CDR2 YYNGEE. CDR3 length: 17 amino acids. Deletions cut 0 bases from V and 4 bases from J, with 17 bases between. This CDR3 is CASSVGSGRLAGNTIYF. In DNA form, the CDR3 reads TGTGCCAGCAGCGTAGGGTCAGGGAGGTTAGCGGGAAACACCATATATTTT.

This clone has a handful of counts. This sequence joins TRBV5-1 and TRBJ2-2, with 7 bases lining up with TRBD2. Germline V gene sequence: CDR1 SGHRS, CDR2 YFSETQ. J gave up 0 bases and V 3 bases, and 2 bases lay outside the gene matches. The CDR3 runs 15 residues. The CDR3 DNA follows: TGCGCCAGCAGCTACACTAGCGCGAACACCGGGGAGCTGTTTTTT. The encoded protein is CASSYTSANTGELFF.

V is TRBV7-3 and J is TRBJ2-7; D possibly corresponds to TRBD1 (6 bases). Deletions cut 5 bases from V and 5 bases from J, with 13 bases between. The CDR3 is 13 residues long. Germline CDR1 and CDR2: SGHTA and FQGTGA. CDR3 protein: CASSLNRDHEQYF. The CDR3 bases are TGTGCCAGCAGCCTAAACAGGGACCACGAGCAGTACTTC.